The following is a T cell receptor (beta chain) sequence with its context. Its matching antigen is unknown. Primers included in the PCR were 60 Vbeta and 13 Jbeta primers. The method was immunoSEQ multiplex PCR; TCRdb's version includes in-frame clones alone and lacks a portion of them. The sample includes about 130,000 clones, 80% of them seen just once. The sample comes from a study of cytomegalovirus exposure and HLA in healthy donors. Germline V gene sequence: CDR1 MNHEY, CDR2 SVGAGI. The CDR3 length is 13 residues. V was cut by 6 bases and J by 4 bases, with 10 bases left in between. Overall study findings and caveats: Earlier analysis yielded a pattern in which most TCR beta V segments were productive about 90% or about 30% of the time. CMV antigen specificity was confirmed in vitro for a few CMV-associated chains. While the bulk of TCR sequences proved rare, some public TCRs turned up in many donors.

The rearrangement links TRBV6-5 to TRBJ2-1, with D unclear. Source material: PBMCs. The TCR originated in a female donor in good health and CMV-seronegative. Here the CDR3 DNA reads TGTGCCAGCAGCGACACGGAATACAATGAGCAGTTCTTC. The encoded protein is CASSDTEYNEQFF.